These T cell receptor beta chains were read from a single sample in a study of blood T cell repertoires in COVID-19. Assay used: immunoSEQ multiplex PCR; TCRdb lists only in-frame clones, some missing. Of hundreds of thousands of clones in the sample, around 87% are singletons; the top ten hold around 1%. The sequenced material came from PBMCs or T cells enriched from blood (not recorded which). These receptors originate from a man aged 18 to 29 who had recovered from COVID-19. Each CDR3 is given with its conserved first and last residue. D genes are given only for firm matches. Clone size is not always given. Where it is, it says once, few, many or a class for expanded clones.

>TRBD1|TRBJ2-1|TRBV12-5|once
TGTGCTAGTGGTTGGGGGACAGGGATTAATGAGCAGTTCTTC
CASGWGTGINEQFF
>NA|TRBJ2-5|TRBV7-9|NA
TGTGCCAGCATAGCCCCAGTTCAAGAGACCCAGTACTTC
CASIAPVQETQYF
>NA|TRBJ2-5|TRBV7-6|NA
TGTGCCAGCAGGGGGGCGCAAGAGACCCAGTACTTC
CASRGAQETQYF
>TRBD1|TRBJ1-2|TRBV6-2/TRBV6-3|NA
TGTGCCAGCAGTTACTGGCCGATGGGACAGAGCTATGGCTACACCTTC
CASSYWPMGQSYGYTF
>NA|TRBJ1-1|TRBV3-1/TRBV3-2|few
TGTGCCAGCAGCCAGGAGGGAAGGAACACTGAAGCTTTCTTT
CASSQEGRNTEAFF
>TRBD1|TRBJ1-6|TRBV6-2/TRBV6-3|few
TGTGCCAGCAGTCTCGGGACAGGTTACAGCTCCTATAATTCACCCCTCCACTTT
CASSLGTGYSSYNSPLHF
>NA|TRBJ1-1|TRBV27|NA
TGTGCCAGCAGTTTATCGGGCTGGGGGAGGCGGAACACTGAAGCTTTCTTT
CASSLSGWGRRNTEAFF
>NA|TRBJ2-1|TRBV3-1/TRBV3-2|NA
TGTGCCAGCAGCCAAGATAGGGGACTCCCGGCCGGGAATGAGCAGTTCTTC
CASSQDRGLPAGNEQFF
>TRBD2|TRBJ2-2|TRBV2|NA
TGTGCCAGCAGAAGGACTAGCGGGAGTACCGGGGAGCTGTTTTTT
CASRRTSGSTGELFF
>TRBD2|TRBJ2-3|TRBV5-4|NA
TGTGCCAGCAGCTTTTCCCTAGCGGGAGGGCGAGACACAGATACGCAGTATTTT
CASSFSLAGGRDTDTQYF
>TRBD1|TRBJ2-5|TRBV6-5|NA
TGTGCCAGCAGCCGGACAGGGGACGGAGAGACCCAGTACTTC
CASSRTGDGETQYF
>TRBD1|TRBJ2-7|TRBV18|NA
TGTGCCAGCTCACCACCTCTGGTTGCCGGGACAGTCTCCTACGAGCAGTACTTC
CASSPPLVAGTVSYEQYF
>TRBD2|TRBJ2-2|TRBV5-1|NA
TGCGCCAGCAGCTACGGGACTAGCGGAGACACCGGGGAGCTGTTTTTT
CASSYGTSGDTGELFF
>TRBD2|TRBJ2-3|TRBV7-2|few
TGTGCCAGCAGCTTAGCTAGCGGGAGAGATACGCAGTATTTT
CASSLASGRDTQYF
>NA|TRBJ2-1|TRBV28|NA
TGTGCCAGCAGTTGGTCGGCATCAGGGGCCGTCTACAATGAGCAGTTCTTC
CASSWSASGAVYNEQFF
>TRBD1|TRBJ1-1|TRBV29-1|NA
TGCAGCGTTGAGGGACAGGGCACTGAAGCTTTCTTT
CSVEGQGTEAFF
>NA|TRBJ1-5|TRBV28|NA
TGTGCCAGCAGTTTATCTAAGCGGTCCCAGCCCCAGCATTTT
CASSLSKRSQPQHF
>NA|TRBJ1-5|TRBV2|NA
TGTGCCAGCGGCGGGGGGCGCAGCGGCAATCAGCCCCAGCATTTT
CASGGGRSGNQPQHF
>NA|TRBJ1-1|TRBV11-1|NA
TGTGCCAGCAGCCTACTACGAGAGGGCTTGAACACTGAAGCTTTCTTT
CASSLLREGLNTEAFF
>NA|TRBJ2-3|TRBV6-5|NA
TGTGCCGTTGGGGGCGACACAGATACGCAGTATTTT
CAVGGDTDTQYF
>NA|TRBJ1-4|TRBV3-1/TRBV3-2|NA
TGTGCCAGCAGCCAAGATGCGAGGGGGGAAAAACTGTTTTTT
CASSQDARGEKLFF
>TRBD1|TRBJ1-2|TRBV7-9|many
TGTGCCAGCAGCTCCCCCGCGGTCAGAGGGGGCAATGGCTACACCTTC
CASSSPAVRGGNGYTF
>TRBD1|TRBJ1-1|TRBV28|NA
TGTGCCAGCAGTTTAGTCCCCGGGACAGGCGGGAACACTGAAGCTTTCTTT
CASSLVPGTGGNTEAFF
>TRBD1|TRBJ2-2|TRBV5-1|NA
TGCGCCAGCAGCCCCAGAGGGACAGGGGCTGGAAACACCGGGGAGCTGTTTTTT
CASSPRGTGAGNTGELFF
>TRBD1|TRBJ1-1|TRBV14|NA
TGTGCCAGCAGTCAAGATTGGGGACAGGGGAGTGAAGCTTTCTTT
CASSQDWGQGSEAFF
>NA|TRBJ1-5|TRBV1|once
TGCACCAGCAGCCAAGATATTCTAGGACAGACTGATAATCAGCCCCAGCATTTT
CTSSQDILGQTDNQPQHF
>NA|TRBJ2-2|TRBV19|once
TGTGCCAGTAAGCAGGCGAACACCGGGGAGCTGTTTTTT
CASKQANTGELFF
>TRBD1|TRBJ2-2|TRBV7-2|NA
TGTGCCAGCAGCCCGTACGGGACAGATTTAACCGGGGAGCTGTTTTTT
CASSPYGTDLTGELFF
>NA|TRBJ1-5|TRBV7-9|NA
TGTGCCAGCAGCTTGGGAGTAGGTCAGCCCCAGCATTTT
CASSLGVGQPQHF
>NA|TRBJ1-1|TRBV15|NA
TGTGCCACCAGCAGAGTGTACGGAGACACTGAAGCTTTCTTT
CATSRVYGDTEAFF
>TRBD1|TRBJ1-3|TRBV18|once
TGTGCCAGCTCACCCCGGACAGGAACCTCTGGAAACACCATATATTTT
CASSPRTGTSGNTIYF
>TRBD1|TRBJ2-5|TRBV7-7|NA
TGTGCCAGCAGCCTTAACACAGGGGTTACACAAGAGACCCAGTACTTC
CASSLNTGVTQETQYF
>TRBD1|TRBJ1-2|TRBV24-1|NA
TGTGCCACCAGTGATTCCAGGGGGACGGAGACTAACTATGGCTACACCTTC
CATSDSRGTETNYGYTF
>NA|TRBJ1-1|TRBV6-5|NA
TGTGCCAGCAGGGTCAAAGGGGGGAACACTGAAGCTTTCTTT
CASRVKGGNTEAFF
>NA|TRBJ2-1|TRBV7-3|NA
TGTGCCAGCTCCCCCGCCGGGATTGGTGGTGAGCAGTTCTTC
CASSPAGIGGEQFF
>NA|TRBJ2-5|TRBV29-1|once
TGCAGCGTTGAAGAACAGCAAGAGACCCAGTACTTC
CSVEEQQETQYF
>TRBD1|TRBJ2-3|TRBV10-3|NA
TGTGCCACACAGGCGACAGGGGGGATAGATACGCAGTATTTT
CATQATGGIDTQYF
>NA|TRBJ2-7|TRBV21-1|NA
TGTGCCAGCCGCCCGAGAGGGTGGAGACGATACGAGCAGTACTTC
CASRPRGWRRYEQYF
>NA|TRBJ1-2|TRBV7-9|NA
TGTGCCAGCAGCTCTTACGGGGAAGGCTATGGCTACACCTTC
CASSSYGEGYGYTF
>TRBD1|TRBJ2-3|TRBV10-3|NA
TGTGCCATCACCAGGGGGTGGGGAAAAACAGATACGCAGTATTTT
CAITRGWGKTDTQYF
>NA|TRBJ2-3|TRBV7-3|NA
TGTGCCAGCAGCTTACTAGCAAACGGGGGCACAGATACGCAGTATTTT
CASSLLANGGTDTQYF
>TRBD2|TRBJ2-1|TRBV7-9|NA
TGTGCCAGCAGCCGGCCTGGACTAGCGGGGGCCAATGAGCAGTTCTTC
CASSRPGLAGANEQFF
>NA|TRBJ1-2|TRBV6-5|NA
TGTGCCAGCAGTTACTCAAGACGGGGAGCTAACTATGGCTACACCTTC
CASSYSRRGANYGYTF
>NA|TRBJ2-1|TRBV3-1/TRBV3-2|NA
TGTGCCAGCAGCCAGGTAGTCGGGGAATACAATGAGCAGTTCTTC
CASSQVVGEYNEQFF
>TRBD2|TRBJ2-1|TRBV7-6|NA
TGTGCCAGCAGCTTAGCTGAGCGGGAGAGGTCCTACAATGAGCAGTTCTTC
CASSLAERERSYNEQFF
>TRBD2|TRBJ2-2|TRBV5-1|NA
TGCGCCAGCAGCTTTAGCGGGGGCCCGAACACCGGGGAGCTGTTTTTT
CASSFSGGPNTGELFF
>TRBD1|TRBJ1-1|TRBV7-2|NA
TGTGCCAGCAGCTACGGGACAGACACTGAAGCTTTCTTT
CASSYGTDTEAFF
>NA|TRBJ1-5|TRBV7-6|NA
TGTGCCAGCAGCTCGCCCCCGGGGGTGGTGTCTTATCAGCCCCAGCATTTT
CASSSPPGVVSYQPQHF
>TRBD2|TRBJ2-1|TRBV5-6|NA
TGTGCCAGCAGCTTGTTTGGCAGCGGGGCTTCCTACAATGAGCAGTTCTTC
CASSLFGSGASYNEQFF
>NA|TRBJ1-2|TRBV19|NA
TGTGCCAGTAGTATTGGAGGAGCCTCACTCTATGGCTACACCTTC
CASSIGGASLYGYTF